This T cell receptor (beta chain) derives from a study of blood T cells in healthy people across ages. Study-level information: About one barcoded beta molecule per two T cells was the capture yield of template switching.

V was pared by 0 bases and J by 2 bases, with 3 bases of the junction left unmatched. From germline, CDR1 is SGDLS and CDR2 YYNGEE. This CDR3 has 15 amino acids. A second roughly 6 to 11 cycle PCR used barcoded and J-beta primers. Sequencing yielded, for each sample, at least 2.5 million paired-end reads carrying CDR3. TCRdb re-derived calls from the 5' RACE reads in MiXCR, one entry per CDR3 protein. In the table there are 1.5 million or so distinct CDR3 sequences, 40% to 50% of which are singletons. PBMCs were isolated at a quantity of at least 7 million per sample. Extraction yielded at least 6 micrograms of total RNA per sample.

Sequencing used blood. The receptor's source is a woman aged 18 to 35 in good health. V and J are TRBV9 and TRBJ2-3; 7 bases fit TRBD1. The CDR3 here is CASSVDTGDTDTQYF. In nucleotides, the CDR3 is TGTGCCAGCAGCGTAGATACAGGGGACACAGATACGCAGTATTTT.